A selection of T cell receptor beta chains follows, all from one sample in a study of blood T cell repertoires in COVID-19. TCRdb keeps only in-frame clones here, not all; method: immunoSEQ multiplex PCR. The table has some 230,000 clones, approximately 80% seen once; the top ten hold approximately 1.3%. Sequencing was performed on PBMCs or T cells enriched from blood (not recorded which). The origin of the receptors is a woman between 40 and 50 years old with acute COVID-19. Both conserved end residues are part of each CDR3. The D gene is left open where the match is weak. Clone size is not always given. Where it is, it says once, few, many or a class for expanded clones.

CDR3 protein: CARTQGFQETQYF; CDR3 DNA: TGCGCCAGGACCCAGGGTTTCCAAGAGACCCAGTACTTC; J gene: TRBJ2-5; D gene: .; V gene: TRBV10-1; clone size: .
CDR3 protein: CASSPGQGPYEQYF; CDR3 DNA: TGTGCCAGCAGTCCGGGACAAGGCCCCTACGAGCAGTACTTC; J gene: TRBJ2-7; D gene: .; V gene: TRBV27; clone size: .
CDR3 protein: CASSLTQGRPQSPLHF; CDR3 DNA: TGTGCCAGCAGCTTGACCCAGGGTCGGCCCCAATCACCCCTCCACTTT; J gene: TRBJ1-6; D gene: .; V gene: TRBV5-8; clone size: once
CDR3 protein: CASSWQGVRNSPLHF; CDR3 DNA: TGTGCCAGCAGCTGGCAAGGGGTTCGAAATTCACCCCTCCACTTT; J gene: TRBJ1-6; D gene: .; V gene: TRBV5-4; clone size: .
CDR3 protein: CASSFRTGKETQYF; CDR3 DNA: TGTGCCAGCAGCTTCCGGACAGGGAAAGAGACCCAGTACTTC; J gene: TRBJ2-5; D gene: TRBD1; V gene: TRBV7-2; clone size: .
CDR3 protein: CASSPHRGLGGNQPQHF; CDR3 DNA: TGTGCCAGCAGCCCCCACAGGGGGCTCGGGGGTAATCAGCCCCAGCATTTT; J gene: TRBJ1-5; D gene: TRBD1; V gene: TRBV5-5; clone size: once
CDR3 protein: CASSHNRGRVNAFF; CDR3 DNA: TGCGCCAGCAGTCATAACAGGGGGCGCGTGAATGCTTTCTTT; J gene: TRBJ1-1; D gene: TRBD1; V gene: TRBV23-1; clone size: .
CDR3 protein: CASSFPGGTEAFF; CDR3 DNA: TGTGCCAGCAGCTTTCCAGGGGGCACTGAAGCTTTCTTT; J gene: TRBJ1-1; D gene: TRBD1; V gene: TRBV7-9; clone size: .
CDR3 protein: CASSSQRGRSTDTQYF; CDR3 DNA: TGTGCCAGCAGCTCCCAGCGGGGGCGTAGCACAGATACGCAGTATTTT; J gene: TRBJ2-3; D gene: TRBD2; V gene: TRBV7-2; clone size: .
CDR3 protein: CASSELAPGDTQYF; CDR3 DNA: TGCGCCAGCAGTGAGTTGGCGCCGGGGGATACGCAGTATTTT; J gene: TRBJ2-3; D gene: .; V gene: TRBV10-1; clone size: .
CDR3 protein: CASSSGTGGSNQPQHF; CDR3 DNA: TGTGCCAGCAGTTCCGGGACAGGGGGTAGCAATCAGCCCCAGCATTTT; J gene: TRBJ1-5; D gene: TRBD1; V gene: TRBV28; clone size: .
CDR3 protein: CASSRDTANSPLHF; CDR3 DNA: TGTGCCAGCAGTCGGGACACAGCCAATTCACCCCTCCACTTT; J gene: TRBJ1-6; D gene: .; V gene: TRBV6-5; clone size: .
CDR3 protein: CASSLMRDYGYTF; CDR3 DNA: TGTGCCAGCAGCTTGATGAGGGACTATGGCTACACCTTC; J gene: TRBJ1-2; D gene: .; V gene: TRBV5-4; clone size: .
CDR3 protein: CASSTYRGRSEAFF; CDR3 DNA: TGCGCCAGCAGCACCTACAGGGGAAGATCTGAAGCTTTCTTT; J gene: TRBJ1-1; D gene: TRBD1; V gene: TRBV5-1; clone size: .
CDR3 protein: CASSADPGTRAGNTIYF; CDR3 DNA: TGTGCCAGCAGCGCGGACCCCGGGACAAGAGCTGGAAACACCATATATTTT; J gene: TRBJ1-3; D gene: .; V gene: TRBV9; clone size: .
CDR3 protein: CASSFSGRASYEQYF; CDR3 DNA: TGTGCCAGCAGCTTTAGCGGGAGGGCCTCCTACGAGCAGTACTTC; J gene: TRBJ2-7; D gene: TRBD2; V gene: TRBV7-8; clone size: .